Listed below are T cell receptor beta chains from one sample, sequenced in a study of shared clonotypes between healthy human individuals. Method: immunoSEQ multiplex PCR; TCRdb's copy keeps in-frame clones and lacks some. Among approximately 2.5 million clones listed, 93% were seen once. The sequenced material came from naive CD4+ T cells from PBMCs. The receptors here all came from a man aged 18 to 29 in good health. Some clones in this sample may be carry-over from other donors' samples. Both conserved end residues are part of each CDR3. A D gene is named only where the DNA matches it firmly. Rows give clone size only sometimes, using once, few, many, or a class for an expanded clone.

>TRBV11-2|TRBJ2-1|.|TRBD2
CASSFLGTSGRSSYNEQFF
TGTGCCAGCAGCTTTTTGGGGACTAGCGGGAGGAGCTCCTACAATGAGCAGTTCTTC
>TRBV4-3|TRBJ1-3|.|.
CASSQGSKQGNTIYF
TGCGCCAGCAGCCAAGGGAGTAAACAGGGAAACACCATATATTTT
>TRBV5-1|TRBJ2-1|.|.
CASMVTSSYNEQFF
TGCGCCAGCATGGTCACGAGCTCCTACAATGAGCAGTTCTTC
>TRBV19|TRBJ1-2|.|TRBD1
CASSATPRGRDYGYTF
TGTGCCAGTAGTGCCACCCCCAGGGGGCGCGACTATGGCTACACCTTC
>TRBV7-8|TRBJ1-3|.|.
CASSLAQGSGNTIYF
TGTGCCAGCAGCTTAGCACAGGGTAGTGGAAACACCATATATTTT
>TRBV18|TRBJ2-5|.|.
CASSRGTDQETQYF
TGTGCCAGCTCACGAGGGACGGACCAAGAGACCCAGTACTTC
>TRBV10-3|TRBJ1-2|.|.
CASSEMGVTSHYGYTF
TGTGCCAGCAGTGAGATGGGGGTAACATCCCACTATGGCTACACCTTC
>TRBV2|TRBJ2-1|.|.
CASTIIFSNEQFF
TGTGCCAGCACGATAATCTTTTCTAATGAGCAGTTCTTC
>TRBV5-1|TRBJ1-2|once|TRBD1
CASSPGQGGGYTF
TGCGCCAGCAGCCCCGGACAGGGCGGTGGCTACACCTTC
>TRBV5-1|TRBJ2-5|.|TRBD1
CACSGGVQETQYF
TGCGCCTGCTCAGGGGGAGTCCAAGAGACCCAGTACTTC
>TRBV5-1|TRBJ2-7|.|.
CASSRWGSYEQYF
TGCGCCAGCAGCCGTTGGGGCTCCTACGAGCAGTACTTC
>TRBV28|TRBJ2-7|.|TRBD1
CASSLKFLVGGDEQYF
TGTGCCAGCAGTTTAAAATTTCTGGTAGGGGGCGACGAGCAGTACTTC
>TRBV28|TRBJ1-5|few|.
CASSLGQPQHF
TGTGCCAGCAGCCTCGGTCAGCCCCAGCATTTT
>TRBV19|TRBJ1-5|.|TRBD1
CASSMTDRGSLQPQHF
TGTGCCAGTAGTATGACGGACAGGGGGAGTTTGCAGCCCCAGCATTTT
>TRBV2|TRBJ2-7|.|TRBD1
CASSRQGAVYEQYF
TGTGCCAGCAGCAGACAGGGGGCGGTGTACGAGCAGTACTTC
>TRBV29-1|TRBJ2-3|.|.
CSVEGDPSSTDTQYF
TGCAGCGTCGAAGGGGACCCCTCTAGCACAGATACGCAGTATTTT
>TRBV29-1|TRBJ1-4|few|TRBD1
CSAQPGQGDEKLFF
TGCAGCGCTCAACCGGGACAGGGGGATGAAAAACTGTTTTTT
>TRBV7-3|TRBJ2-6|.|.
CASSLAFGANVLTF
TGTGCCAGCAGCTTGGCTTTTGGGGCCAACGTCCTGACTTTC
>TRBV10-3|TRBJ2-4|once|.
CAISEIPRVAKNIQYF
TGTGCCATCAGTGAGATCCCCCGGGTAGCCAAAAACATTCAGTACTTC
>TRBV9|TRBJ2-4|.|.
CASSGVADKNIQYF
TGTGCCAGCAGCGGAGTAGCGGACAAAAACATTCAGTACTTC
>TRBV7-2|TRBJ2-7|.|.
CASSSDHAAQYF
TGTGCCAGCAGCTCGGACCATGCCGCGCAGTACTTC
>TRBV11-2|TRBJ2-1|few|TRBD2
CASSSGLDAFF
TGTGCCAGCAGCTCCGGACTAGACGCGTTCTTC
>TRBV30|TRBJ2-1|.|TRBD2
CAWTSGYEQFF
TGTGCCTGGACTAGCGGTTATGAGCAGTTCTTC
>TRBV27|TRBJ2-1|.|.
CASSASDISSYNEQFF
TGTGCCAGCAGTGCTAGCGATATTAGCTCCTACAATGAGCAGTTCTTC
>TRBV11-3|TRBJ2-5|.|.
CASSEGGGNAETQYF
TGTGCCAGCAGCGAGGGAGGAGGGAACGCGGAGACCCAGTACTTC
>TRBV2|TRBJ2-3|.|TRBD1
CASRDNRGSDTQYF
TGTGCCAGCAGAGACAACAGGGGAAGCGATACGCAGTATTTT
>TRBV4-2|TRBJ2-3|.|TRBD2
CASSLVGGLSRDTQYF
TGTGCCAGCAGCCTAGTGGGGGGGTTATCTAGAGATACGCAGTATTTT
>TRBV27|TRBJ1-5|.|.
CASSLRGVSNQPQHF
TGTGCCAGCAGTTTGAGAGGGGTTAGCAATCAGCCCCAGCATTTT
>TRBV4-1|TRBJ1-1|.|TRBD1
CASRERTGVTEAFF
TGCGCCAGCAGGGAAAGGACAGGGGTAACTGAAGCTTTCTTT
>TRBV5-1|TRBJ1-1|.|.
CASSLGGRMNTEAFF
TGCGCCAGCAGTTTGGGCGGACGCATGAACACTGAAGCTTTCTTT
>TRBV6-1|TRBJ1-5|.|.
CASSYTASNQPQHF
TGTGCCAGCAGTTATACAGCTAGCAATCAGCCCCAGCATTTT
>TRBV10-2|TRBJ2-7|.|TRBD1
CASTTWDRGGEQYF
TGCGCCAGCACCACGTGGGACAGGGGTGGGGAGCAGTACTTC
>TRBV11-2|TRBJ2-7|.|TRBD2
CASSFSGGRADEQYF
TGTGCCAGCAGCTTTTCTGGCGGGAGGGCCGACGAGCAGTACTTC
>TRBV2|TRBJ2-7|.|TRBD1
CASSGGQGNYEQYF
TGTGCCAGCAGTGGGGGACAGGGAAATTACGAGCAGTACTTC
>TRBV6-1|TRBJ2-7|.|TRBD1
CASSEATGGYYEQYF
TGTGCCAGCAGTGAAGCTACAGGGGGCTATTACGAGCAGTACTTC
>TRBV9|TRBJ1-1|.|TRBD1
CASSVETGYTEAFF
TGTGCCAGCAGCGTAGAGACAGGGTATACTGAAGCTTTCTTT
>TRBV15|TRBJ1-1|once|TRBD1
CATSTQGAGTEAFF
TGTGCCACCAGCACACAGGGGGCGGGGACTGAAGCTTTCTTT
>TRBV7-3|TRBJ2-7|.|.
CASSPRGGKGSSYEQYF
TGTGCCAGCAGCCCTAGGGGCGGGAAGGGGAGCTCCTACGAGCAGTACTTC
>TRBV6-6|TRBJ1-5|.|.
CASSYSGVGQPQHF
TGTGCCAGCAGTTACTCTGGGGTTGGGCAGCCCCAGCATTTT
>TRBV10-3|TRBJ2-4|.|TRBD2
CAISVGLAGGKNIQYF
TGTGCCATCAGTGTTGGGCTAGCGGGAGGGAAAAACATTCAGTACTTC
>TRBV7-8|TRBJ2-3|.|TRBD2
CASSLRGSTDTQYF
TGTGCCAGCAGCTTGCGGGGGAGCACAGATACGCAGTATTTT
>TRBV5-1|TRBJ2-1|.|.
CASSRAAYNEQFF
TGCGCCAGCAGCCGGGCGGCGTACAATGAGCAGTTCTTC
>TRBV18|TRBJ2-3|.|.
CASSPNLADTQYF
TGTGCCAGCTCACCCAACTTAGCAGATACGCAGTATTTT
>TRBV7-9|TRBJ2-3|.|TRBD2
CASSPLPGAGGGDTQYF
TGTGCCAGCAGCCCCCTTCCCGGGGCGGGAGGGGGAGATACGCAGTATTTT
>TRBV25-1|TRBJ2-6|.|.
CASSAPGANVLTF
TGTGCCAGCAGTGCGCCCGGGGCCAACGTCCTGACTTTC
>TRBV7-9|TRBJ1-1|.|.
CASSPRGSYDTEAFF
TGTGCCAGCAGCCCGCGAGGGTCCTATGACACTGAAGCTTTCTTT
>TRBV6-5|TRBJ1-5|once|.
CASTPGWGNQPQHF
TGTGCCAGCACTCCCGGGTGGGGCAATCAGCCCCAGCATTTT
>TRBV5-1|TRBJ2-5|.|TRBD1
CASSLEGTGQETQYF
TGCGCCAGCAGCTTGGAGGGGACAGGTCAAGAGACCCAGTACTTC
>TRBV19|TRBJ2-3|.|TRBD2
CASHPSGSTDTQYF
TGTGCCAGTCACCCTAGCGGGAGCACAGATACGCAGTATTTT
>TRBV7-3|TRBJ2-1|.|.
CASSPQFGGQTNEQFF
TGTGCCAGCAGCCCCCAATTCGGGGGACAAACCAATGAGCAGTTCTTC
>TRBV19|TRBJ2-7|.|.
CASSSGGDNPYEQYF
TGTGCCAGTAGTTCAGGGGGGGACAACCCCTACGAGCAGTACTTC
>TRBV27|TRBJ2-7|.|.
CASSSWGRNYEQYF
TGTGCCAGCAGTTCGTGGGGGCGCAATTACGAGCAGTACTTC
>TRBV2|TRBJ1-5|.|.
CASRTTNQPQHF
TGTGCCAGCAGAACCACAAATCAGCCCCAGCATTTT
>TRBV29-1|TRBJ2-3|.|.
CSVEEADTQYF
TGCAGCGTTGAAGAGGCAGATACGCAGTATTTT
>TRBV5-6|TRBJ2-7|.|.
CASSGGCQYF
TGTGCCAGCAGCGGGGGCTGCCAGTACTTC
>TRBV28|TRBJ1-5|.|.
CASSLRVAPQHF
TGTGCCAGCAGTTTAAGAGTGGCGCCCCAGCATTTT
>TRBV27|TRBJ2-2|.|.
CASSLFGGGDPNTGELFF
TGTGCCAGCAGTTTATTCGGTGGGGGTGATCCGAACACCGGGGAGCTGTTTTTT
>TRBV28|TRBJ1-5|.|.
CASSPTTLRSNQPQHF
TGTGCCAGCAGCCCTACTACCCTGAGGAGCAATCAGCCCCAGCATTTT
>TRBV18|TRBJ1-3|.|.
CASSLDMVDTIYF
TGTGCCAGCTCACTGGACATGGTGGACACCATATATTTT
>TRBV27|TRBJ2-5|.|.
CASSLSPTQETQYF
TGTGCCAGCAGTTTATCCCCCACCCAAGAGACCCAGTACTTC